This entry is about one T cell receptor beta chain. What it binds is not known. These data originate in a study of blood T cells in healthy people across ages. Study outcomes and limitations: It was not possible, with unsorted PBMCs, to conclusively compare naive and antigen-experienced cells.

Trimming removed 0 bases at V and 9 bases at J, with 22 bases between. In germline, CDR1 is MNHEY, CDR2 SVGEGT. The CDR3 has 17 amino acids. Alongside a J-beta primer mix, a sample-barcoded 5' primer served in a second PCR lasting 7 to 11 cycles. All cDNA molecules were each tagged by a template-switch adaptor with 12 random nucleotides. TCRdb re-called the 5' RACE reads with MiXCR, one entry per CDR3 protein. The sample has about 1.1 million distinct CDR3 sequences, around two fifths seen once. This TCR derives from a man between 18 and 29 years old in good health. The chain recombines TRBV6-2 or TRBV6-3 with TRBJ2-3; D unresolved. The specimen sequenced was blood. CDR3 sequence (DNA): TGTGCCAGCAGTTACTCGTTTAGACACGACACCGCGATAACGCAGTATTTT. Amino acids: CASSYSFRHDTAITQYF.